This T cell receptor (beta chain) stems from a study of human CD8 memory T cell subsets. Germline V gives CDR1 MNHEY, CDR2 SMNVEV (reference sequence). CDR3 length: 14 amino acids. Researchers made TCR beta libraries via UMI-labeled 5' RACE. Original processing methods: Each library (TCR beta) contained from about 3,100 up to roughly 20,000 functional CDR3 beta clonotypes. From the 5' RACE reads, TCRdb lists one entry per CDR3 protein and no DNA. TCRdb's processing, not the authors' own work, is the source of the V and J calls. Its listing shows 9,500 to 12,000 distinct CDR3 sequences. The receptor comes from a human donor in good health. Sequencing was carried out using CD8+ T cells from PBMCs. This chain uses TRBV27 with TRBJ2-1; TCRdb lists TRBD2, though no DNA is available to test this call. The CDR3 here is CASSLSIAGGEQFF.